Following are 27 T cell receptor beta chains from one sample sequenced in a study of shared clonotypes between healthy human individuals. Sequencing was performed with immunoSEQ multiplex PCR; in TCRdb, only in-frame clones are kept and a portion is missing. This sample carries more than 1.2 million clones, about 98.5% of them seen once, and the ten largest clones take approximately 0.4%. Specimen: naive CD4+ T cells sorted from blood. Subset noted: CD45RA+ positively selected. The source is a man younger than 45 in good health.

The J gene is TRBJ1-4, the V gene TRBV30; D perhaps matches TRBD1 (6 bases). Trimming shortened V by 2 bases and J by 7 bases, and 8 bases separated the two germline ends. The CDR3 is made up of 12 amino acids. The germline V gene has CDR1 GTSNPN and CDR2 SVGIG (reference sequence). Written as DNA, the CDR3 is TGTGCCTGGAGTAGGGGGGTTGAAAAACTGTTTTTT. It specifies CAWSRGVEKLFF.

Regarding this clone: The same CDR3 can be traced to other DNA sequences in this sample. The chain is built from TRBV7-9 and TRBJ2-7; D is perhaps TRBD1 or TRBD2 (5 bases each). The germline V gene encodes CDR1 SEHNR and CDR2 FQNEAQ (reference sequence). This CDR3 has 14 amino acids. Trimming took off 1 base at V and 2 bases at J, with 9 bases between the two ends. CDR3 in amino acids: CASSLGQGAYEQYF. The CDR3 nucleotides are TGTGCCAGCAGCTTAGGCCAGGGAGCCTACGAGCAGTACTTC.

The CDR3: CASSLSSNTGELFF. For the CDR3, the DNA is TGTGCCAGCAGCTTATCTAGTAACACCGGGGAGCTGTTTTTT. The chain joins TRBV7-2 to TRBJ2-2; the D is unclear. Looked up from germline, CDR1 is SGHTA and CDR2 is FQGNSA. The CDR3 extends over 14 amino acids. Between the trimmed V and J ends, which lost 2 bases and 2 bases, there was a span of 6 bases.

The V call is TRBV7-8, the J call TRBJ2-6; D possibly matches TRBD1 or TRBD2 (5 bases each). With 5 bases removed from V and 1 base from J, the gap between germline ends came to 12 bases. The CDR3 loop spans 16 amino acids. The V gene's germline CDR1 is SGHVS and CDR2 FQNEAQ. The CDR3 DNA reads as TGTGCCAGCAGCCTGGGACGGGTTTCTGGGGCCAACGTCCTGACTTTC. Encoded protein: CASSLGRVSGANVLTF.

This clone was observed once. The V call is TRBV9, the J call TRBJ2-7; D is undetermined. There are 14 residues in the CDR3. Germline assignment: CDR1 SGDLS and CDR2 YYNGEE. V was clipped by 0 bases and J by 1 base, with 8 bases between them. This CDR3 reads CASSVESRSYEQYF. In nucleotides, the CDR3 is TGTGCCAGCAGCGTAGAGTCGAGGTCCTACGAGCAGTACTTC. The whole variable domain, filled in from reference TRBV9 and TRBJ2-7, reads DSGVTQTPKHLITATGQRVTLRCSPRSGDLSVYWYQQSLDQGLQFLIQYYNGEERAKGNILERFSAQQFPDLHSELNLSSLELGDSALYFCASSVESRSYEQYFGPGTRLTVT.

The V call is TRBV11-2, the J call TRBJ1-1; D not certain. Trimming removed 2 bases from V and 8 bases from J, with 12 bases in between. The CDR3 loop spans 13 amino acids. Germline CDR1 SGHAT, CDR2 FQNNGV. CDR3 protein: CASSLSPGVEAFF. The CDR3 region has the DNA TGTGCCAGCAGCTTATCCCCCGGGGTCGAAGCTTTCTTT.

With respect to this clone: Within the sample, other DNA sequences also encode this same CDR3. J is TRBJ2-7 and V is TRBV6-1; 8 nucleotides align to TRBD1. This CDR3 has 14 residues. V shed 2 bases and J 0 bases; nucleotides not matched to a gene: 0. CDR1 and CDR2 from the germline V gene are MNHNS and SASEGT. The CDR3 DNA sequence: TGTGCCAGCAGTGAAACAGGGGGCTCCTACGAGCAGTACTTC. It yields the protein CASSETGGSYEQYF.

The CDR3 loop is CASSVLQIYGYTF. The DNA for the CDR3 is TGTGCCAGCAGTGTATTACAGATCTATGGCTACACCTTC. This chain uses TRBV2 with TRBJ1-2; unclear D gene. CDR3 length: 13 residues. V was clipped by 4 bases and J by 4 bases, with 10 bases between them. Per germline, CDR1 SNHLY and CDR2 FYNNEI.

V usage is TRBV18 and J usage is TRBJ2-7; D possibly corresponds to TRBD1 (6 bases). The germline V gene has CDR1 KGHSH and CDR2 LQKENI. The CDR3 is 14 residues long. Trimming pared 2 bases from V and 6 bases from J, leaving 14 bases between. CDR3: CASSPGRGPAEQYF. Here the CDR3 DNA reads TGTGCCAGCTCACCAGGCAGGGGCCCCGCCGAGCAGTACTTC.

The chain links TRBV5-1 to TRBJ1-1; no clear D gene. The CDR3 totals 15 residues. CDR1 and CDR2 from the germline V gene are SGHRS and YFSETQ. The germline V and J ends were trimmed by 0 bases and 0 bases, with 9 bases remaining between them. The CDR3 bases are TGCGCCAGCAGCTTGGAGGCGGGGTTGAACACTGAAGCTTTCTTT. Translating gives CASSLEAGLNTEAFF.

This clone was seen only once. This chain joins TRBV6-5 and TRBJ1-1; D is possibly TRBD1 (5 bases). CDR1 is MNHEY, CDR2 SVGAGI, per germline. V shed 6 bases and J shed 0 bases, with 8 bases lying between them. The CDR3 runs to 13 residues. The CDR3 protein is CASRGTMNTEAFF. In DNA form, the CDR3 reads TGTGCCAGCAGGGGGACCATGAACACTGAAGCTTTCTTT.

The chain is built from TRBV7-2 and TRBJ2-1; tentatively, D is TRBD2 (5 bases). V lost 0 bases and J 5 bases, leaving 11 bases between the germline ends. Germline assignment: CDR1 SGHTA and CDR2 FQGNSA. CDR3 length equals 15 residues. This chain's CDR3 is CASSLAGVTHNEQFF. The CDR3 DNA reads TGTGCCAGCAGCTTAGCGGGAGTTACCCACAATGAGCAGTTCTTC.

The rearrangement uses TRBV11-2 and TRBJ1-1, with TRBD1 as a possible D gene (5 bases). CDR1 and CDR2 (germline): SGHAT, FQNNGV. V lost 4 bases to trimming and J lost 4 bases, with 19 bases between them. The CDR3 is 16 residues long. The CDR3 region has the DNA TGTGCCAGCAGCTCTATAGGGGCAGGTGGTGGCACTGAAGCTTTCTTT. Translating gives CASSSIGAGGGTEAFF.

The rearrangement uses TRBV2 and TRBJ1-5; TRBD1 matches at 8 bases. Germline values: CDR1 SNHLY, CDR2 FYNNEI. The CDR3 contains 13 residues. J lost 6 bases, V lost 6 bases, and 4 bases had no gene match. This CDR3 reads CASRDRVSQPQHF. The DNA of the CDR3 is TGTGCCAGCAGGGACAGGGTCTCTCAGCCCCAGCATTTT.

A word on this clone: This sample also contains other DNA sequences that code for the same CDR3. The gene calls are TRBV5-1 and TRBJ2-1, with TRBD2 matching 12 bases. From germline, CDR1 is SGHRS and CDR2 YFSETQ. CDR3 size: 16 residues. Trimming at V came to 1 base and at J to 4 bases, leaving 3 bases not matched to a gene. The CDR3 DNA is TGCGCCAGCAGCTTGTTGACTAGCGGGAGTTACAATGAGCAGTTCTTC. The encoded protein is CASSLLTSGSYNEQFF.

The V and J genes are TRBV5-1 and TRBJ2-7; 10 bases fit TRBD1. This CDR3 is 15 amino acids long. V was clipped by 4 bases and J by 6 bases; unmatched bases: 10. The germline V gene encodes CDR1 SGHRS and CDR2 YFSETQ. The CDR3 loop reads CASSLLPRQGAEQYF. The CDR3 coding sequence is TGCGCCAGCAGCCTCCTTCCGAGACAGGGGGCCGAGCAGTACTTC.

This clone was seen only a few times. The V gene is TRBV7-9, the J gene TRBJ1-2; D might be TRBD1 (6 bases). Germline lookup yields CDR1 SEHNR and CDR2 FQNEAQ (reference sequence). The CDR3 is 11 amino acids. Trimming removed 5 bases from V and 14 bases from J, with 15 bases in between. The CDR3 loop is CASSPQGGLTF. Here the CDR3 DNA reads TGTGCCAGCAGCCCGCAAGGGGGGCTAACCTTC.

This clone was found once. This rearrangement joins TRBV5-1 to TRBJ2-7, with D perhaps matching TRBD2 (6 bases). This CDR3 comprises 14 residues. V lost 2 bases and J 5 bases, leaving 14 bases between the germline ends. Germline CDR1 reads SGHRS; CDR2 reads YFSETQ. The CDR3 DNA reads TGCGCCAGCAGCTTTGGAGGGATTGTTGACGAGCAGTACTTC. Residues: CASSFGGIVDEQYF.

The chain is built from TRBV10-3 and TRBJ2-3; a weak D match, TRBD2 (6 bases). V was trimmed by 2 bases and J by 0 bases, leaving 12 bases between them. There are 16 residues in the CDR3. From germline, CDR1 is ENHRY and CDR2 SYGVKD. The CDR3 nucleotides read TGTGCCATCAGTGAGAGGGCTAGCGTGAGCACAGATACGCAGTATTTT. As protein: CAISERASVSTDTQYF.

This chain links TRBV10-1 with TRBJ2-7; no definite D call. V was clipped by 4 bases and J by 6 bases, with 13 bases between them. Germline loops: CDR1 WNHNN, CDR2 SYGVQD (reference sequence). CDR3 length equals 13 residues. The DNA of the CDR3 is TGCGCCAGCAGTGGCAGGCCGGCAAGCGAGCAGTACTTC. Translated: CASSGRPASEQYF.

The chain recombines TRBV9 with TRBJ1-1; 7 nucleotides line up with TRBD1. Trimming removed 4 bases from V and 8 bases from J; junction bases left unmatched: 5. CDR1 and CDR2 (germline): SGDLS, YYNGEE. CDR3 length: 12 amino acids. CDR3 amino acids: CASSRGTAEAFF. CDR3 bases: TGTGCCAGCAGCCGGGGGACAGCAGAAGCTTTCTTT.

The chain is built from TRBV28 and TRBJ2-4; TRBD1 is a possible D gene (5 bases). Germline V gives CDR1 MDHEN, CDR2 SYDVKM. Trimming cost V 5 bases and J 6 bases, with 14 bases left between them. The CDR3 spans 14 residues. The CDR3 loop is CASSPTGHGNIQYF. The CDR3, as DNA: TGTGCCAGCAGTCCCACAGGTCACGGAAACATTCAGTACTTC.

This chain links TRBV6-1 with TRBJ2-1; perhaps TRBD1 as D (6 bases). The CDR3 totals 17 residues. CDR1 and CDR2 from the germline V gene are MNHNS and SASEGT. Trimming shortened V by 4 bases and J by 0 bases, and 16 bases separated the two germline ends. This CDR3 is CASSAVVGQSSYNEQFF. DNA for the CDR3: TGTGCCAGCAGTGCCGTTGTCGGACAGAGCTCCTACAATGAGCAGTTCTTC.

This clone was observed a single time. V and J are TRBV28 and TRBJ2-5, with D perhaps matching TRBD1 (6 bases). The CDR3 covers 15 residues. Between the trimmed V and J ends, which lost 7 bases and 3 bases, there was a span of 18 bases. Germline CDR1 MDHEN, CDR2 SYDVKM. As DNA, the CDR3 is TGTGCCAGCACCCCGTTACAGGGTGGAGAAGAGACCCAGTACTTC. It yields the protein CASTPLQGGEETQYF. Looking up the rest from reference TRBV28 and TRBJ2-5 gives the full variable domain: DVKVTQSSRYLVKRTGEKVFLECVQDMDHENMFWYRQDPGLGLRLIYFSYDVKMKEKGDIPEGYSVSREKKERFSLILESASTNQTSMYLCASTPLQGGEETQYFGPGTRLLVL.

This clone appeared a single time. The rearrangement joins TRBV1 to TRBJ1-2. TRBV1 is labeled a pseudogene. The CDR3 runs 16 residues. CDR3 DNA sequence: TGCACCAGCAGTACACAGCGTTTGCGAAAGACCTATGGCTACACCTTC. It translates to CTSSTQRLRKTYGYTF.

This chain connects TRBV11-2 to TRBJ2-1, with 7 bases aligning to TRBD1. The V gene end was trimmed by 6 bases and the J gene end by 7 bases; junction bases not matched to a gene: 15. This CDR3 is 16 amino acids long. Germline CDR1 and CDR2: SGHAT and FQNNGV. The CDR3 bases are TGTGCCAGCAGATCATGGGACAGACCCCCTCGAAATGAGCAGTTCTTC. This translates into CASRSWDRPPRNEQFF.

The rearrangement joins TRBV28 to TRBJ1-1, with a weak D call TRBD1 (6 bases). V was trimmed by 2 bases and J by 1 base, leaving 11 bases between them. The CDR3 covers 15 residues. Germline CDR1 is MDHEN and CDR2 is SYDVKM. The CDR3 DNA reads TGTGCCAGCAGTTTACCAGACAGGCGGAACACTGAAGCTTTCTTT. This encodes CASSLPDRRNTEAFF.